This entry lists 13 T cell receptor beta chains sequenced from one sample in a study of blood T cell repertoires in COVID-19. Assay: immunoSEQ multiplex PCR; the TCRdb copy retains only in-frame clones and omits some. The data contain 310,000 or so clones, approximately 93% of them singletons. Sequencing was done on a sample of peripheral blood. Receptor source: a woman in her 30s with COVID-19, enrolled during active disease.

This chain connects TRBV30 to TRBJ1-1; D is possibly TRBD1 (6 bases). The CDR3 has 11 residues. Trimming removed 3 bases at V and 8 bases at J, with 10 bases between. The germline V gene has CDR1 GTSNPN and CDR2 SVGIG (reference sequence). As DNA, the CDR3 is TGTGCCTGGAGCAGAACAGGGGAAGCTTTCTTT. It codes for CAWSRTGEAFF.

The chain uses TRBV19 and TRBJ1-5; D may be TRBD1 (5 bases). The germline gives CDR1 LNHDA, CDR2 SQIVND (reference sequence). The CDR3 runs to 13 residues. Trimming removed 10 bases at V and 3 bases at J, with 13 bases between. CDR3 nucleotide sequence: TGTGCCACCCAAGGGGATTACAATCAGCCCCAGCATTTT. Translating gives CATQGDYNQPQHF. Using reference TRBV19 and TRBJ1-5 for the parts outside the CDR3, the full variable domain is DGGITQSPKYLFRKEGQNVTLSCEQNLNHDAMYWYRQDPGQGLRLIYYSQIVNDFQKGDIAEGYSVSREKKESFPLTVTSAQKNPTAFYLCATQGDYNQPQHFGDGTRLSIL.

The V and J genes are TRBV29-1 and TRBJ1-1, with D perhaps matching TRBD1 (6 bases). CDR1 is SQVTM and CDR2 is ANQGSEA in the germline V gene. V was cut by 3 bases and J by 0 bases, with 14 bases left in between. The CDR3 has 15 amino acids. CDR3 coding DNA: TGCAGCGTTGACTTAGCCGAGGGGGTGAACACTGAAGCTTTCTTT. Amino acids: CSVDLAEGVNTEAFF.

The chain has TRBV6-5 and TRBJ2-7, with TRBD1 matching over 8 bases. This CDR3 region has 14 residues. Germline V gene sequence: CDR1 MNHEY, CDR2 SVGAGI. The V gene end was trimmed by 5 bases and the J gene end by 1 base; junction bases not matched to a gene: 4. As DNA, the CDR3 is TGTGCCAGCAGTATCCGGGACAGGTCCTACGAGCAGTACTTC. It is translated as CASSIRDRSYEQYF.

The chain recombines TRBV4-2 with TRBJ2-7; TRBD1 agrees at 8 bases. From germline, CDR1 is LGHNA and CDR2 YNFKEQ. The CDR3 has 16 residues. J was trimmed by 0 bases and V by 3 bases; bases with no gene match: 7. The CDR3 region is CASSQDWTGISYEQYF. The CDR3 coding sequence is TGTGCCAGCAGCCAGGATTGGACAGGGATCTCCTACGAGCAGTACTTC.

V gene TRBV19 combines with J gene TRBJ2-1, with 9 bases that match TRBD2. The germline V gene has CDR1 LNHDA and CDR2 SQIVND (reference sequence). V shed 3 bases and J 4 bases; nucleotides not matched to a gene: 7. This CDR3 is built from 16 residues. CDR3 region: CASSISRLAGYNEQFF. DNA for the CDR3: TGTGCCAGTAGTATTTCCAGGCTAGCGGGGTACAATGAGCAGTTCTTC.

A word on this clone: One junction end does not reproduce the germline sequence, and a read error may be involved. V gene TRBV28 combines with J gene TRBJ2-3; TRBD2 aligns across 9 bases. CDR1 is MDHEN and CDR2 is SYDVKM in the germline V gene. The CDR3 sequence is 13 residues long. The CDR3 sequence: CASSYLTAGGFHF. The DNA for the CDR3 is TGTGCCAGCAGTTACCTCACAGCGGGGGGATTCCATTTT. Combining the CDR3 with reference TRBV28 and TRBJ2-3 gives the whole variable domain DVKVTQSSRYLVKRTGEKVFLECVQDMDHENMFWYRQDPGLGLRLIYFSYDVKMKEKGDIPEGYSVSREKKERFSLILESASTNQTSMYLCASSYLTAGGFHFGPGTRLTVL.

The rearrangement joins TRBV27 to TRBJ2-7; D is possibly TRBD1 (6 bases). Trimming cost V 6 bases and J 3 bases, with 18 bases left between them. Looked up from germline, CDR1 is MNHEY and CDR2 is SMNVEV (reference sequence). This CDR3 is 15 amino acids long. The CDR3 nucleotides are TGTGCCAGCAGGACGACGTTGGCAGGGGACTACGAGCAGTACTTC. Translation: CASRTTLAGDYEQYF.

The genes are TRBV3-1 (or the pseudogene TRBV3-2) and TRBJ1-1; no clear D gene. V was cut by 3 bases and J by 2 bases, with 4 bases left in between. The CDR3 covers 12 residues. The germline gives CDR1 LGHDT, CDR2 YNNKEL (reference sequence). The CDR3: CASSHSNTEAFF. DNA for the CDR3: TGTGCCAGCAGCCATTCTAACACTGAAGCTTTCTTT.

The chain is built from TRBV5-4 and TRBJ2-1; D is possibly TRBD2 (5 bases). The CDR3 is 16 residues long. CDR1 SGHNT and CDR2 YYREEE come from the germline V gene (reference sequence). Trimming stripped 0 bases from V and 8 bases from J, with 18 bases between. The CDR3 coding sequence is TGTGCCAGCAGCTTGGTAGCCGGGAAATATATCGATGAGCAGTTCTTC. Protein product: CASSLVAGKYIDEQFF.

This rearrangement joins TRBV10-1 to TRBJ2-7; D remains unclear. The CDR3 length is 11 residues. V was pared by 6 bases and J by 1 base, with 4 bases between. Germline CDR1 is WNHNN and CDR2 is SYGVQD (reference sequence). CDR3 protein: CASSGSYEQYF. In DNA form, the CDR3 reads TGCGCCAGCAGCGGTTCCTACGAGCAGTACTTC.

This chain connects TRBV5-4 to TRBJ2-7; the D is unclear. Looked up from germline, CDR1 is SGHNT and CDR2 is YYREEE (reference sequence). Between the trimmed V and J ends, which lost 0 bases and 0 bases, there was a span of 13 bases. This CDR3 has 16 amino acids. CDR3 loop: CASSLAGAQSSYEQYF. CDR3 DNA sequence: TGTGCCAGCAGCTTGGCAGGCGCCCAGAGCTCCTACGAGCAGTACTTC.

The chain employs TRBV5-1 and TRBJ1-6; perhaps TRBD1 as D (5 bases). The CDR3 is 16 residues long. Per the germline V gene, CDR1 is SGHRS and CDR2 is YFSETQ. V lost 0 bases to trimming and J lost 6 bases, with 13 bases between them. CDR3 DNA: TGCGCCAGCAGCTTGGCCGGGCAGGGAATTAATTCACCCCTCCACTTT. It encodes CASSLAGQGINSPLHF. Full variable domain (rest looked up from reference TRBV5-1 and TRBJ1-6): KAGVTQTPRYLIKTRGQQVTLSCSPISGHRSVSWYQQTPGQGLQFLFEYFSETQRNKGNFPGRFSGRQFSNSRSEMNVSTLELGDSALYLCASSLAGQGINSPLHFGNGTRLTVT.